These T cell receptor beta chains were read from a single sample in a study of neoadjuvant nivolumab and ipilimumab in lung cancer. Libraries were prepared by immunoSEQ multiplex PCR; TCRdb keeps only in-frame clonotypes and omits some of them. Of tens of thousands of clones in the sample, roughly 85% were seen once. This material consisted of peripheral blood, taken before neoadjuvant nivolumab, alone or with ipilimumab. The source of these receptors is an adult with non-small cell lung cancer. Each CDR3 is given with its conserved first and last residue.

TRBV9 CASSVGPGASYEQYF
TRBV5-1 CASSLSRGYGDTQYF
TRBV7-9 CASSKIPGTVTNYGYTF
TRBV7-9 CASSNQGGQETQYF
TRBV7-3 CASSLVGTGYNEQFF
TRBV2 CASSEGDRGPDTQYF
TRBV2 CASRRSTDTQYF
TRBV11-2 CASSLSTLSNEQFF
TRBV9 CASSSQTGLAALQFF
TRBV30 CAWDSNTGELFF
TRBV30 CAWSDISGELFF
TRBV9 CASSAGVSTDTQYF
TRBV9 CASSAGQKNYGQYF
TRBV7-7 CASSPVGTGDHHF
TRBV9 CASSLLTGGETQYF
TRBV7-6 CASSLRGLNTEAFF
TRBV14 CASSRPGQTNTGELFF
TRBV6-5 CASSSGTGLYEQYF
TRBV4-2 CASSQGLGGSTDTQYF
TRBV11-1 CASSRRGGRGVNIQYF
TRBV7-9 CASSLEADSYEQYF
TRBV5-4 CASSLRTEFGYGYTF
TRBV5-5 CASSLEGTGATGELFF
TRBV15 CATSRAQLAAGELFF
TRBV4-1 CASSQVSGLATDTQYF
TRBV5-1 CASSLEALPYEQYF
TRBV19 CASSIEGGADTEAFF
TRBV7-2 CASSLGVVQGGEEQYF
TRBV5-6 CASSFGTGKHGELFF
TRBV7-9 CASSFSGGAFGYTF
TRBV7-9 CASSLSRSYEQYF
TRBV7-3 CASSLLVDIMNEQFF
TRBV4-1 CASSLLNLAKNIQYF
TRBV18 CASSPNTGSNQPQHF
TRBV7-9 CASSPPQTQPTQYF
TRBV7-3 CASSLDRGQETQYF
TRBV27 CASSPGQGATEAFF
TRBV7-7 CASSLDAGSTDTQYF
TRBV7-2 CASSFRDSYGYTF
TRBV19 CASSPGSGRANEQYF
TRBV4-2 CASSQEGKRSSYNEQFF
TRBV5-1 CASSLAGQGPVDEQFF
TRBV7-3 CASSLRPSGEQFF
TRBV5-1 CASSLVKRTSTDTQYF
TRBV11-3 CASSLGSSPTGELFF
TRBV7-8 CASSLGVTYNEQFF
TRBV30 CAWSVPGVGSSGANVLTF
TRBV5-1 CASSLDPPTGEQYF
TRBV2 CASSTELAGADEQYF
TRBV9 CASSVVGREQFF
TRBV5-1 CASSLFSGSGAGELFF
TRBV30 CAWSSGTSPSNEQFF
TRBV7-2 CASSLERTGWAEAFF
TRBV29-1 CSVLQGGSGGANVLTF